Listed below are T cell receptor beta chains from one sample, sequenced in a study of response to subunit inactivated influenza vaccine. Via MiXCR, TCRdb re-called the RT-PCR reads, giving one row per CDR3 protein. This sample has around 470,000 distinct CDR3 sequences, with approximately 7.7% found just once. This specimen was PBMCs from blood, taken about 24 months after vaccination. All receptors come from a man in his fifties or sixties who received an inactivated influenza vaccine. CDR3s include the opening cysteine and the closing phenylalanine or tryptophan. A D gene is named only where the DNA matches it firmly. Size is stated for part of the rows, as once, few or many counts, or as a class when the clone is expanded.

clone_size d_call j_call v_call cdr3_nt cdr3_aa
many . TRBJ2-1 TRBV7-6 TGTGCCAGCAGCTCCGGCATGAGGGAGCAGTTCTTC CASSSGMREQFF
many TRBD2 TRBJ2-7 TRBV12-3/TRBV12-4 TGTGCCAGCAGGCTAGCGGGAGCACACGAGCAGTACTTC CASRLAGAHEQYF
many TRBD2 TRBJ2-5 TRBV20-1 TGCAGTGCTAGAGATGGTACTAGCGGGAGGGTGTGGGAGACCCAGTACTTC CSARDGTSGRVWETQYF
few . TRBJ2-7 TRBV2 TGTGCCAGCACAATGGACGCAGGATCCTACGAGCAGTACTTC CASTMDAGSYEQYF
. . TRBJ2-5 TRBV7-8 TGTGCCAGCAGCCTCCCCGGGACGCGAGAGACCCAGTACTTC CASSLPGTRETQYF
few TRBD2 TRBJ2-5 TRBV3-1 TGTGCCAGCAGCCCCCGGGGGGGGCCAGGGGAGACCCAGTACTTC CASSPRGGPGETQYF
many . TRBJ2-7 TRBV18 TGTGCCAGCTCACCAGATAACGCCTACGAGCAGTACTTC CASSPDNAYEQYF
. . TRBJ2-3 TRBV6-1 TGTGCCAGCAGCCCAGGGATATTCACAGATACGCAGTATTTT CASSPGIFTDTQYF
many TRBD2 TRBJ2-7 TRBV4-1 TGCGCCAGCAGCCAAGTTTCGGGGGGGCTTTACGAGCAGTACTTC CASSQVSGGLYEQYF
few TRBD2 TRBJ2-1 TRBV4-1 TGCGCCAGCAGCCAATGGGTAGCGGGGCCCCACAATGAGCAGTTCTTC CASSQWVAGPHNEQFF
. . TRBJ1-5 TRBV7-2 TGTGCCAGCAGTTCCAACCCCGGGACTAGCAATCAGCCCCAGCATTTT CASSSNPGTSNQPQHF
many . TRBJ2-1 TRBV5-6 TGTGCCAGCAGCTTGGACCCTAAAAGGGCGGGGAATGAGCAGTTCTTC CASSLDPKRAGNEQFF
few TRBD2 TRBJ2-1 TRBV9 TGTGCCAGCAGCGCCCAGACCGGGACTAGCGGCAATGAGCAGTTCTTC CASSAQTGTSGNEQFF
. TRBD1 TRBJ2-2 TRBV10-3 TGTGCCATCAGTGACCTAGGACAGGGGTCCACCGGGGAGCTGTTTTTT CAISDLGQGSTGELFF
few TRBD2 TRBJ2-2 TRBV20-1 TGCAGTGCTCCGAGGGCTAGCGGGAGTTCCGGGGAGCTGTTTTTT CSAPRASGSSGELFF
few . TRBJ1-2 TRBV5-1 TGCGCCAGCAGCTTGGCCGAGGGGTACTATGGCTACACCTTC CASSLAEGYYGYTF
. . TRBJ2-1 TRBV6-2/TRBV6-3 TGTGCCAGCCGGGACCAACCCTATGGTGAGCAGTTCTTC CASRDQPYGEQFF
few . TRBJ1-1 TRBV3-1 TGTGCCAGCAGCCAACCCCCGGGGGAAGCTTTCTTT CASSQPPGEAFF
many TRBD1 TRBJ1-2 TRBV10-3 TGTGCCATCAGTGAGTCGGTGACCTCAGGGGGACTGACTAACTATGGCTACACCTTC CAISESVTSGGLTNYGYTF
few . TRBJ2-7 TRBV7-2 TGTGCCAGCAGCTTACACAGGGTTGGCGAGCAGTACTTC CASSLHRVGEQYF
many . TRBJ2-5 TRBV20-1 TGCAGTGCTGCGACTAGTGGAGAGACCCAGTACTTC CSAATSGETQYF
. . TRBJ1-6 TRBV6-1 TGTGCCAGCAGTCCCCCCTCCAGGGGACTAATTAATTCACCCCTCCACTTT CASSPPSRGLINSPLHF
many . TRBJ2-7 TRBV19 TGTGCCAGTAAATCACAATCTTCCGAGCAGTACTTC CASKSQSSEQYF
few TRBD1 TRBJ1-2 TRBV7-2 TGTGCCAGCAGCTTAGCGCGGAGGGGGCGCGTCTATGGCTACACCTTC CASSLARRGRVYGYTF
. . TRBJ2-1 TRBV5-6 TGTGCCAGCAGCCCCCGGGGGTACTCCTACAATGAGCAGTTCTTC CASSPRGYSYNEQFF
few . TRBJ1-3 TRBV5-6 TGTGCCAGCAGCTTCTACAGGGCGGACACCATATATTTT CASSFYRADTIYF
. . TRBJ2-1 TRBV21-1 TGTGCCAGCAGCAAAAAGCCAGCGGGAGGGCCTTACAATGAGCAGTTCTTC CASSKKPAGGPYNEQFF
. . TRBJ2-7 TRBV12-3/TRBV12-4 TGTGCCAGCAGTTTTCGGCCAGATAGTGAGCAGTACTTC CASSFRPDSEQYF
few . TRBJ2-7 TRBV20-1 TGCAGTGCAGAACCGGGACAAGGTCGTTACGAGCAGTACTTC CSAEPGQGRYEQYF
few TRBD1 TRBJ2-7 TRBV28 TGTGCCAGCAGTCCCCTTGGGACAGGCTCCTACGAGCAGTACTTC CASSPLGTGSYEQYF
. . TRBJ2-1 TRBV5-1 TGCGCCAGCAGCTTAGGGCCAGCGTACAATGAGCAGTTCTTC CASSLGPAYNEQFF
few . TRBJ1-3 TRBV7-9 TGTGCCAGCAGCAAAGAGATGGGGAGGTCTGGAAACACCATATATTTT CASSKEMGRSGNTIYF
few . TRBJ2-1 TRBV6-2/TRBV6-3 TGTGCCAGCAGTTACTCGCCGACGACGTGGAATGAGCAGTTCTTC CASSYSPTTWNEQFF
. TRBD1 TRBJ2-6 TRBV28 TGTGCCAGCAGTTTAACCTCGTTGCGACAGGGTACTGGGGCCAACGTCCTGACTTTC CASSLTSLRQGTGANVLTF
. . TRBJ2-7 TRBV12-3/TRBV12-4 TGTGCCAGCGGAGGGACGCAGGGAGTCTACGAGCAGTACTTC CASGGTQGVYEQYF
many . TRBJ2-5 TRBV3-1 TGTGCCAGCAGCCACCGGGCCCTACAAGAGACCCAGTACTTC CASSHRALQETQYF
few TRBD2 TRBJ2-1 TRBV20-1 TGCAGTGCTAGAAATCCCGCGGGGGGTAATGAGCAGTTCTTC CSARNPAGGNEQFF
few TRBD2 TRBJ2-1 TRBV28 TGTGCCAGCACCCCCGGGGGGAGGAATGAGCAGTTCTTC CASTPGGRNEQFF
. . TRBJ2-1 TRBV28 TGTGCCAGCAGTCTAACCACGGCGGGGCCGCAGTTCTTC CASSLTTAGPQFF
. . TRBJ2-7 TRBV6-6 TGTGCCAGCAGTTACCATACAGCACCCGAGCAGTACTTC CASSYHTAPEQYF
. . TRBJ2-1 TRBV12-3/TRBV12-4 TGTGCCAGCAGCCTACCAGGGGAGCGGGCCTACAATGAGCAGTTCTTC CASSLPGERAYNEQFF
few TRBD1 TRBJ2-6 TRBV7-8 TGTGCCAGCAGCCGACGACAGGGATCCGGGGCCAACGTCCTGACTTTC CASSRRQGSGANVLTF
many . TRBJ2-1 TRBV15 TGTGCCACCAGCCCGAAATCCGGGACTGTGCAGTTCTTC CATSPKSGTVQFF
. TRBD2 TRBJ2-7 TRBV12-3/TRBV12-4 TGTGCCAGCAGCCTAGGTGGTCGGGGGGGTTACTCCTACGAGCAGTACTTC CASSLGGRGGYSYEQYF
. . TRBJ1-1 TRBV5-1 TGCGCCAGCAGCAAGGGACCCATGAACACTGAAGCTTTCTTT CASSKGPMNTEAFF
few TRBD1 TRBJ1-1 TRBV6-2/TRBV6-3 TGTGCCAGCAGCCCTCACGGGACAGGGGACATGAACACTGAAGCTTTCTTT CASSPHGTGDMNTEAFF
. . TRBJ2-5 TRBV6-2/TRBV6-3 TGTGCCAGCAGTTCTGCAGGGCTGAGCGAGACCCAGTACTTC CASSSAGLSETQYF
. . TRBJ2-1 TRBV7-2 TGTGCCAGCAGCTACTACAGGGGAGGTTACAATGAGCAGTTCTTC CASSYYRGGYNEQFF
few TRBD2 TRBJ2-1 TRBV25-1 TGTGCCAGCAGTGAAGGGATTGCTAGCGGCAATGAGCAGTTCTTC CASSEGIASGNEQFF